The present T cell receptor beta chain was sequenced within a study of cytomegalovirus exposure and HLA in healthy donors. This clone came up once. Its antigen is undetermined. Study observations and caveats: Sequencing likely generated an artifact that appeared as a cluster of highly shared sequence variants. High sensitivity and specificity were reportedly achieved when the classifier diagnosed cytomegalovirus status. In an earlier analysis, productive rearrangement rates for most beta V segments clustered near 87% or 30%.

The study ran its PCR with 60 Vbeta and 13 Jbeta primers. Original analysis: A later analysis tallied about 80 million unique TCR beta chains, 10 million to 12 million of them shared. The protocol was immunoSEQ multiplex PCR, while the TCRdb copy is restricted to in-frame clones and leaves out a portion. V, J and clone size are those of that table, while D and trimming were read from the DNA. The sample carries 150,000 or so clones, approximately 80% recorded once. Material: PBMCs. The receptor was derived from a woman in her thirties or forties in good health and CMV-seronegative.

Here the CDR3 reads CASSIQTGVSVGANVLTF. The CDR3 region has the DNA TGTGCCAGCAGTATCCAGACAGGGGTGTCTGTCGGGGCCAACGTCCTGACTTTC. The chain is built from TRBV2 and TRBJ2-6; 8 bases are shared with TRBD1. Germline CDR1 and CDR2: SNHLY and FYNNEI. After removal of 5 bases from V and 4 bases from J, the junction contained 13 bases not matched to a gene. This CDR3 is 18 amino acids long.